The clone carrying this T cell receptor beta chain was picked up a small number of times. The sample originates from a study of early T cells in non-severe SARS-CoV-2 infection. Per germline, CDR1 SQVTM and CDR2 ANQGSEA. CDR3 length: 14 amino acids. Germline trimming cut 4 bases from V and 1 base from J; bases unmatched to any gene: 4. MiXCR, applied by TCRdb to the 5' RACE reads, yields one record per CDR3 protein. The repertoire has 60,000 to 75,000 distinct CDR3 sequences, roughly 10% of them found once; the top ten carry 4.5% to 7%. Source: whole blood, taken at baseline. This chain uses TRBV29-1 with TRBJ2-1; 7 positions agree with TRBD2. The receptor was isolated from an adult who was a healthcare worker with PCR-confirmed SARS-CoV-2 infection or an uninfected control (not recorded which). CDR3 protein: CSVGAGVSYNEQFF. The CDR3 DNA sequence: TGCAGCGTTGGCGCGGGAGTATCCTACAATGAGCAGTTCTTC.